The 21 T cell receptor beta chains presented below share a single source sample, sequenced in a study of CD8 T cells in Susac syndrome. The RNA, about 0.45 to 1 ug, was put through reverse transcription using random hexamers. TCRdb re-derived calls from the immunoSEQ multiplex PCR reads in MiXCR, one entry per CDR3 protein. Here the sample spans 100,000 to 150,000 distinct CDR3 sequences, about 95% being singletons. The sequenced sample consisted of CD4+ T cells from PBMCs. The origin of the receptors is a human donor in good health.

The V call is TRBV30, the J call TRBJ1-5; D unresolved. The CDR3 has 13 residues. Per germline, CDR1 GTSNPN and CDR2 SVGIG (reference sequence). V was shortened by 0 bases and J by 8 bases, with 11 bases between the two germline ends. Written as DNA, the CDR3 is TGTGCCTGGAGTGTACAAGGTCGAGAGCCCCAGCATTTT. It is translated as CAWSVQGREPQHF.

This clonotype was detected once. The CDR3 coding sequence is TGTGCCAGCAGCTTATGGAGCACAGATACGCAGTATTTT. Protein product: CASSLWSTDTQYF. The V and J genes are TRBV7-2 and TRBJ2-3, with D uncertain. V shed 2 bases and J shed 0 bases, with 3 bases lying between them. The CDR3 length is 13 residues. From germline, CDR1 is SGHTA and CDR2 FQGNSA.

The sample holds one count of this clonotype. The chain combines TRBV28 with TRBJ2-1, with 7 bases lining up with TRBD2. CDR1 is MDHEN, CDR2 SYDVKM, per germline. The CDR3 loop spans 15 amino acids. With V trimmed by 3 bases and J by 7 bases, 9 bases remained unmatched. CDR3 DNA: TGTGCCAGCAGTTTCTCGGCGGTGCGGGGGAATGAGCAGTTCTTC. This translates into CASSFSAVRGNEQFF.

In DNA form, the CDR3 reads TGTGCCAGCAGCCGGACAGGGGAGATCTACGAGCAGTACTTC. It specifies CASSRTGEIYEQYF. The gene calls are TRBV7-6 and TRBJ2-7; 9 nucleotides align to TRBD1. The J segment lost 3 bases and the V segment lost 5 bases, leaving 5 bases of the junction unmatched. Germline lookup yields CDR1 SGHVS and CDR2 FNYEAQ. The CDR3 length is 14 residues.

In its sample, this clonotype was seen once. This rearrangement joins TRBV5-1 to TRBJ1-1; 7 bases line up with TRBD1. Looked up from germline, CDR1 is SGHRS and CDR2 is YFSETQ. With 4 bases clipped from V and 5 bases from J, the junction kept 11 bases outside the gene matches. There are 15 residues in the CDR3. This chain's CDR3 is CASSPTGWGGTEAFF. The CDR3 DNA is TGCGCCAGCAGCCCGACAGGGTGGGGTGGGACTGAAGCTTTCTTT.

The V call is TRBV20-1, the J call TRBJ1-2, with no clear D. Germline-derived CDR1 and CDR2 are DFQATT and SNEGSKA (reference sequence). Trimming took off 0 bases at V and 1 base at J, with 0 bases between the two ends. This CDR3 has 11 amino acids. CDR3 sequence (DNA): TGCAGTGCTAGAGATAACTATGGCTACACCTTC. As protein: CSARDNYGYTF.

The chain is built from TRBV3-1 and TRBJ2-1; a possible D gene is TRBD1 (6 bases). Trimming took 3 bases from V and 10 from J, leaving 13 bases between them. Germline lookup yields CDR1 LGHDT and CDR2 YNNKEL (reference sequence). CDR3 size: 13 residues. The CDR3 region has the DNA TGTGCCAGCAGCCATTTAAGGGGGACCGAGCAGTTCTTC. It is translated as CASSHLRGTEQFF.

Here the CDR3 reads CATSEGPDTQYF. CDR3 DNA: TGTGCCACCAGTGAGGGACCGGATACGCAGTATTTT. The chain combines TRBV24-1 with TRBJ2-3; D possibly uses TRBD1 or TRBD2 (5 bases each). CDR3 length equals 12 residues. Germline V gene data show CDR1 as KGHDR and CDR2 as SFDVKD. Trimming pared 4 bases from V and 6 bases from J, leaving 7 bases between.

The chain employs TRBV24-1 and TRBJ2-1; 8 nucleotides match TRBD2. CDR1 and CDR2 (germline): KGHDR, SFDVKD. This CDR3 has 16 amino acids. V was clipped by 1 base and J by 4 bases; unmatched bases: 5. The CDR3 sequence: CATSDFREGLYNEQFF. Here the CDR3 DNA reads TGTGCCACCAGTGATTTCCGGGAGGGATTGTACAATGAGCAGTTCTTC.

This sequence joins TRBV5-1 and TRBJ2-1; 12 bases are a match to TRBD2. J gave up 11 bases and V 6 bases, and 9 bases lay outside the gene matches. The CDR3 is 14 amino acids. Germline-derived CDR1 and CDR2 are SGHRS and YFSETQ. CDR3 in DNA: TGCGCCAGCAAACCGGGACTAGCGGGCGGAAAGCAGTTCTTC. It codes for CASKPGLAGGKQFF. Filled out from reference TRBV5-1 and TRBJ2-1, the complete variable domain reads KAGVTQTPRYLIKTRGQQVTLSCSPISGHRSVSWYQQTPGQGLQFLFEYFSETQRNKGNFPGRFSGRQFSNSRSEMNVSTLELGDSALYLCASKPGLAGGKQFFGPGTRLTVL.

V and J are TRBV2 and TRBJ2-2; maybe TRBD1 (5 bases). Germline CDR1 and CDR2: SNHLY and FYNNEI. This CDR3 region has 14 residues. With 6 bases removed from V and 6 bases from J, the gap between germline ends came to 14 bases. CDR3 region: CASSPLYRSGELFF. In DNA, the CDR3 is TGTGCCAGCAGCCCTTTGTACAGGTCCGGGGAGCTGTTTTTT.

The CDR3 loop reads CASSPSLGQGASSDIDEQYF. In nucleotides, the CDR3 is TGCGCCAGCAGTCCCTCCCTGGGACAGGGGGCATCTTCGGATATCGACGAGCAGTACTTC. The chain is built from TRBV23-1 and TRBJ2-7, with TRBD1 identical over 12 bases. TRBV23-1 is an ORF for which the function is uncertain. Losses at the gene ends were 4 bases for V and 5 bases for J; bases not matched to a gene: 21. The length of the CDR3 is 20 residues.

V and J are TRBV20-1 and TRBJ2-2, with 7 bases lining up with TRBD2. Germline-derived CDR1 and CDR2 are DFQATT and SNEGSKA (reference sequence). The length of the CDR3 is 13 residues. The trim removed 1 base at V and 6 bases at J, leaving 2 bases unmatched. The CDR3 protein is CSARGAGAGELFF. In nucleotides, the CDR3 is TGCAGTGCTAGAGGCGCGGGAGCCGGGGAGCTGTTTTTT.

The genes are TRBV12-3 or TRBV12-4 and TRBJ2-7; TRBD1 might be the D (6 bases). The CDR3 is 12 residues long. The V end lost 6 bases, the J end lost 5 bases, and 11 bases lay between the germline ends. The DNA of the CDR3 is TGTGCCAGCAGCCCGGGACAAAACGAGCAGTACTTC. Residues: CASSPGQNEQYF.

The CDR3 loop reads CSVERRGGDTQYF. CDR3 sequence (DNA): TGCAGCGTTGAACGGAGGGGGGGAGATACGCAGTATTTT. This chain joins TRBV29-1 and TRBJ2-3, with a weak D call TRBD2 (7 bases). The CDR3 has 13 amino acids. The V end lost 2 bases, the J end lost 5 bases, and 11 bases lay between the germline ends. Germline loops: CDR1 SQVTM, CDR2 ANQGSEA.

J is TRBJ2-2 and V is TRBV4-1, with a weak D call TRBD2 (5 bases). V gave up 4 bases and J gave up 6 bases, with 15 bases separating them. Germline V gives CDR1 MGHRA, CDR2 YSYEKL. This CDR3 has 15 amino acids. The CDR3 DNA reads TGCGCCAGCAGCCCGCGGGTCTCGACGGCCGGGGAGCTGTTTTTT. As protein: CASSPRVSTAGELFF.

This clonotype was detected only once. This chain uses TRBV7-9 with TRBJ2-1; the D gene is possibly TRBD2 (6 bases). This CDR3 has 15 residues. Trimming pared 5 bases from V and 8 bases from J, leaving 19 bases between. Germline CDR1 is SEHNR and CDR2 is FQNEAQ (reference sequence). CDR3 sequence: CASSAPGLPFDEQFF. The CDR3 DNA reads TGTGCCAGCAGCGCCCCGGGACTGCCTTTTGATGAGCAGTTCTTC. Filled out from reference TRBV7-9 and TRBJ2-1, the complete variable domain reads DTGVSQNPRHKITKRGQNVTFRCDPISEHNRLYWYRQTLGQGPEFLTYFQNEAQLEKSRLLSDRFSAERPKGSFSTLEIQRTEQGDSAMYLCASSAPGLPFDEQFFGPGTRLTVL.

This sequence joins TRBV12-3 or TRBV12-4 and TRBJ2-1; D not certain. The CDR3 runs 16 residues. The V gene lost 2 bases and the J gene lost 0 bases, with 11 bases spanning the gap. Here the CDR3 DNA reads TGTGCCAGCAGTTTATGGGCAGCTTCCTCCTACAATGAGCAGTTCTTC. Translation gives CASSLWAASSYNEQFF.

This chain joins TRBV12-3 or TRBV12-4 and TRBJ1-2, with D unclear. V was clipped by 3 bases and J by 8 bases, with 13 bases between them. This CDR3 has 13 residues. This CDR3 is CASSFTVGIGYTF. Here the CDR3 DNA reads TGTGCCAGCAGTTTTACTGTTGGTATAGGCTACACCTTC.

In DNA form, the CDR3 reads TGCGCCAGCAGCCTATGGACTAGCCAAGAGACCCAGTACTTC. Its protein product is CASSLWTSQETQYF. The chain has TRBV5-1 and TRBJ2-5, with 7 bases matching TRBD2. Germline V gives CDR1 SGHRS, CDR2 YFSETQ. Losses at the gene ends were 4 bases for V and 1 base for J; bases not matched to a gene: 4. The CDR3 sequence is 14 residues long.

The chain uses TRBV15 and TRBJ2-1; the D gene is possibly TRBD2 (6 bases). CDR1 is LNHNV and CDR2 is YYDKDF in the germline V gene (reference sequence). Trimming took off 8 bases at V and 4 bases at J, with 18 bases between the two ends. This CDR3 has 15 amino acids. The CDR3 DNA reads TGTGCCACCGCCAGGGACTTGGGGTTGTACAATGAGCAGTTCTTC. Amino acid sequence: CATARDLGLYNEQFF.